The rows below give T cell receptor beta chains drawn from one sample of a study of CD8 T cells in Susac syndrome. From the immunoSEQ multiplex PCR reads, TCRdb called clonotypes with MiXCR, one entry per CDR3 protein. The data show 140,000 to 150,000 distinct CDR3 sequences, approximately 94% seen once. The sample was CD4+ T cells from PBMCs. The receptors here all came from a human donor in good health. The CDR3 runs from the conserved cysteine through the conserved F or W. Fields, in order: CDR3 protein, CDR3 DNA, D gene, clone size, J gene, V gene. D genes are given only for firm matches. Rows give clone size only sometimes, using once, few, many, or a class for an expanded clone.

CASSQGGSGNTIYF	TGTGCCAGCAGCCAGGGGGGGTCTGGAAACACCATATATTTT	TRBD1	-	TRBJ1-3	TRBV7-6
CASSRGNTDTQYF	TGTGCCAGCTCACGGGGGAACACAGATACGCAGTATTTT	-	-	TRBJ2-3	TRBV18
CASSLTGSDTEAFF	TGTGCCAGCAGCTTAACAGGGAGCGACACTGAAGCTTTCTTT	-	once	TRBJ1-1	TRBV7-9
CSVVGPGGNTIYF	TGCAGCGTTGTGGGTCCAGGTGGAAACACCATATATTTT	-	-	TRBJ1-3	TRBV29-1
CSARGRTDPLPTSYEQYF	TGCAGTGCTAGGGGCCGGACAGATCCCCTTCCGACTTCCTACGAGCAGTACTTC	-	-	TRBJ2-7	TRBV20-1
CAWKRQGFTGELFF	TGTGCCTGGAAACGACAGGGTTTCACCGGGGAGCTGTTTTTT	TRBD1	-	TRBJ2-2	TRBV30
CAISEFGGVDGYTF	TGTGCCATCAGTGAATTTGGCGGAGTCGATGGCTACACCTTC	-	-	TRBJ1-2	TRBV10-3
CASSLPPAWRPSTDTQYF	TGTGCCAGCAGCTTGCCCCCCGCTTGGCGGCCTAGCACAGATACGCAGTATTTT	-	-	TRBJ2-3	TRBV5-6
CASSHLRGDTQYF	TGTGCCAGCAGCCACCTCAGAGGAGATACGCAGTATTTT	-	-	TRBJ2-3	TRBV3-1
CASSYRDSQNYGYTF	TGTGCCAGCAGTTATCGGGACAGCCAGAACTATGGCTACACCTTC	TRBD1	-	TRBJ1-2	TRBV6-6
CASSPPGTLRFYEQYF	TGTGCCAGCTCACCACCCGGGACACTACGGTTCTACGAGCAGTACTTC	-	-	TRBJ2-7	TRBV18
CASTAVRNTGELFF	TGTGCCAGCACTGCCGTCAGGAACACCGGGGAGCTGTTTTTT	-	-	TRBJ2-2	TRBV6-1
CASKQGGILNQPQHF	TGTGCCAGCAAACAAGGGGGGATCCTCAATCAGCCCCAGCATTTT	-	-	TRBJ1-5	TRBV28
CAIREGGETQYF	TGTGCCATCAGGGAGGGGGGCGAGACCCAGTACTTC	-	-	TRBJ2-5	TRBV10-3
CSASEPEIGLEQYF	TGCAGTGCTAGTGAACCCGAGATAGGCCTCGAGCAGTACTTC	-	-	TRBJ2-7	TRBV20-1
CASSFGQFQPQHF	TGTGCCAGCAGCTTCGGACAGTTTCAGCCCCAGCATTTT	-	-	TRBJ1-5	TRBV7-2
CASSLGPAGGYNEQFF	TGTGCCAGCAGCTTGGGCCCAGCGGGAGGGTACAATGAGCAGTTCTTC	TRBD2	-	TRBJ2-1	TRBV5-4
CASSPASDQPQHF	TGTGCCAGCAGCCCAGCCTCGGATCAGCCCCAGCATTTT	-	-	TRBJ1-5	TRBV3-1
CASGLDPGLGYTF	TGTGCTAGTGGTTTGGACCCCGGGCTTGGCTACACCTTC	-	-	TRBJ1-2	TRBV12-5
CASSFPWTGRETQYF	TGTGCCAGCAGTTTTCCCTGGACAGGGCGGGAGACCCAGTACTTC	TRBD1	-	TRBJ2-5	TRBV28
CASSRDGQETQYF	TGTGCCAGCTCACGGGACGGACAAGAGACCCAGTACTTC	-	-	TRBJ2-5	TRBV18
CASKKTGGYEQYF	TGTGCCTCAAAGAAGACAGGGGGCTACGAGCAGTACTTC	TRBD1	-	TRBJ2-7	TRBV25-1
CSASPGGERRPQHF	TGCAGTGCTAGCCCCGGGGGCGAGCGGCGGCCCCAGCATTTT	-	-	TRBJ1-5	TRBV20-1
CATSDPRLADFGDEQYF	TGTGCCACCAGTGACCCGAGACTAGCGGACTTTGGGGACGAGCAGTACTTC	TRBD2	-	TRBJ2-7	TRBV24-1
CASSQARRGYEKLFF	TGTGCCAGCAGCCAAGCGAGAAGGGGGTACGAAAAACTGTTTTTT	-	once	TRBJ1-4	TRBV14
CASRTENEQFF	TGTGCCTCCCGGACGGAAAATGAGCAGTTCTTC	-	-	TRBJ2-1	TRBV30
CASSQRSLAKNIQYF	TGTGCCAGCAGTCAAAGAAGTCTAGCCAAAAACATTCAGTACTTC	-	few	TRBJ2-4	TRBV6-6
CASMAGRAAYNEQFF	TGTGCCAGCATGGCCGGGAGGGCCGCGTACAATGAGCAGTTCTTC	TRBD2	-	TRBJ2-1	TRBV7-9
CASSSPRGLSYGYTF	TGTGCCAGCAGTTCCCCTCGGGGGCTTAGCTATGGCTACACCTTC	-	once	TRBJ1-2	TRBV28
CASSSGGGTDTQYF	TGTGCCAGCAGCTCAGGGGGTGGCACAGATACGCAGTATTTT	TRBD1	once	TRBJ2-3	TRBV2
CAISDPGQTMEQYF	TGTGCCATCAGTGACCCGGGACAAACAATGGAGCAGTACTTC	-	-	TRBJ2-7	TRBV10-3
CASSPRDTEAFF	TGTGCCAGCTCACCCAGGGACACTGAAGCTTTCTTT	-	-	TRBJ1-1	TRBV18
CASRDTGGEQTQYF	TGTGCCAGTAGAGACACAGGGGGCGAACAGACCCAGTACTTC	TRBD1	-	TRBJ2-5	TRBV19
CASSQDSGGDTQYF	TGTGCCAGCAGTCAAGACTCGGGAGGGGATACGCAGTATTTT	TRBD2	-	TRBJ2-3	TRBV28
CASSPGPLYEQYF	TGTGCCAGCAGCCCTGGGCCCCTCTACGAGCAGTACTTC	-	-	TRBJ2-7	TRBV9
CASSQAGGSYEQYF	TGTGCCAGCAGCCAAGCGGGCGGGAGCTACGAGCAGTACTTC	TRBD2	-	TRBJ2-7	TRBV3-1
CAISDRASSYNEQFF	TGTGCCATCAGCGACAGGGCTAGCTCCTACAATGAGCAGTTCTTC	TRBD1	-	TRBJ2-1	TRBV10-3
CSVDVFKQDGNTIYF	TGCAGCGTTGACGTGTTCAAACAAGACGGCAACACCATATATTTT	-	once	TRBJ1-3	TRBV29-1
CASSLSGRKVEAFF	TGTGCCAGCAGCTTGTCAGGGAGAAAGGTTGAAGCTTTCTTT	-	once	TRBJ1-1	TRBV11-2
CASSQGQSSNQPQHF	TGTGCCAGCAGCCAAGGGCAAAGTAGCAATCAGCCCCAGCATTTT	-	-	TRBJ1-5	TRBV3-1
CASSIGLDRYF	TGTGCCAGTAGTATAGGACTCGATCGGTACTTC	-	once	TRBJ2-7	TRBV19
CASSLIQAYEQYF	TGTGCCAGCAGCTTAATTCAAGCCTACGAGCAGTACTTC	-	-	TRBJ2-7	TRBV11-2
CASSNGGAVAFF	TGTGCCAGCAGTAACGGGGGTGCCGTTGCTTTCTTT	-	-	TRBJ1-1	TRBV6-6
CASSRISGSADTQYF	TGTGCCAGCAGCCGGATTAGCGGGAGTGCAGATACGCAGTATTTT	TRBD2	-	TRBJ2-3	TRBV11-2
CASSLGGRLEETQYF	TGTGCCAGCAGCTTGGGAGGGAGACTAGAAGAGACCCAGTACTTC	-	-	TRBJ2-5	TRBV5-4
CASSPWDRTFYEQYF	TGTGCCAGCTCACCATGGGACAGGACCTTCTACGAGCAGTACTTC	TRBD1	-	TRBJ2-7	TRBV18
CASSPRTEPYEQYF	TGTGCCAGCAGCCCCCGGACAGAGCCCTACGAGCAGTACTTC	-	once	TRBJ2-7	TRBV7-9